A single T cell receptor (beta chain) is shown here with its context. The method was immunoSEQ multiplex PCR; TCRdb's version includes in-frame clones alone and lacks a portion of them. This sample has 600,000 to 900,000 clones, with approximately 83% found just once. This specimen belongs to a study of shared T cell receptors in the human thymus. Germline V gives CDR1 MGHRA, CDR2 YSYEKL. The CDR3 consists of 14 residues. V lost 1 base and J lost 0, with 7 bases in between. These data were likewise used in another study, on human thymus T cells. As that report states: Reports from related research described highly overlapping thymic repertoires among unrelated individuals.

The TCR comes from a girl under three years old with a congenital heart defect. The chain has TRBV4-1 and TRBJ2-7; D not certain. The source material was thymocytes. CDR3 protein: CASSQVRYSYEQYF. CDR3 bases: TGCGCCAGCAGCCAAGTCAGGTACTCCTACGAGCAGTACTTC.